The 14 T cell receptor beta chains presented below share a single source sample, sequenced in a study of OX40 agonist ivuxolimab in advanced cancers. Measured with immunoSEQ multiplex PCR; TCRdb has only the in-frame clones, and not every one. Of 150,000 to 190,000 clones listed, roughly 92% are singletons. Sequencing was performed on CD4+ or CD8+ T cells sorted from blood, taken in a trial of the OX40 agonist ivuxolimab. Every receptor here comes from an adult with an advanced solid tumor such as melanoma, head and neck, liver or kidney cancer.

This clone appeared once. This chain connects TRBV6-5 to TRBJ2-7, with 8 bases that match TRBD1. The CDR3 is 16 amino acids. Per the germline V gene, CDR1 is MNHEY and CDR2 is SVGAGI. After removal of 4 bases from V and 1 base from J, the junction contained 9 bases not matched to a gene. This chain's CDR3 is CASSSYRTGQSYEQYF. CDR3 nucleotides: TGTGCCAGCAGTTCATACCGGACAGGGCAGTCCTACGAGCAGTACTTC.

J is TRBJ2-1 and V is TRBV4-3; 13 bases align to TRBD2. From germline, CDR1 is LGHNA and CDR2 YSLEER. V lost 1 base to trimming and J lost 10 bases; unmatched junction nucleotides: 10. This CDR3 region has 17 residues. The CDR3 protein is CASSQGETSGRRGEQFF. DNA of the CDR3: TGCGCCAGCAGCCAAGGGGAGACTAGCGGGAGGCGGGGAGAGCAGTTCTTC.

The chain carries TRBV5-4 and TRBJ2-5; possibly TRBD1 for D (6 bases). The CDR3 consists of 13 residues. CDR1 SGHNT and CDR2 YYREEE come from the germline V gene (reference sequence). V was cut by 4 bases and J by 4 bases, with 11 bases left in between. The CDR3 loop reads CASSPGTIETQYF. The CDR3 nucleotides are TGTGCCAGCAGCCCCGGGACAATAGAGACCCAGTACTTC.

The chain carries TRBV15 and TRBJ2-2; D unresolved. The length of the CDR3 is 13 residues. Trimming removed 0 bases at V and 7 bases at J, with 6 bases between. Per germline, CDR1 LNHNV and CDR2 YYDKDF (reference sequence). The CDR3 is CATSRDIRGELFF. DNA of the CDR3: TGTGCCACCAGCAGAGATATCCGCGGGGAGCTGTTTTTT.

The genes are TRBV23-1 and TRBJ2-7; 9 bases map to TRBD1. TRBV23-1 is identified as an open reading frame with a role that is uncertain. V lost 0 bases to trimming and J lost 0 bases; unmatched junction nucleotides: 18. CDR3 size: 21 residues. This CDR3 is CASSQSRKVGTGPISSYEQYF. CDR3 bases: TGCGCCAGCAGTCAATCAAGGAAGGTCGGGACAGGGCCTATCAGCTCCTACGAGCAGTACTTC.

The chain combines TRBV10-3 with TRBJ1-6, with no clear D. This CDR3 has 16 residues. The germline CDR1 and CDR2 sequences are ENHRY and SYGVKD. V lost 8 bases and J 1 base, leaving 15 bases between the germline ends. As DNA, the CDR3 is TGTGCCATCGTAGCCCGAGGTACGTCCTATAATTCACCCCTCCACTTT. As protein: CAIVARGTSYNSPLHF.

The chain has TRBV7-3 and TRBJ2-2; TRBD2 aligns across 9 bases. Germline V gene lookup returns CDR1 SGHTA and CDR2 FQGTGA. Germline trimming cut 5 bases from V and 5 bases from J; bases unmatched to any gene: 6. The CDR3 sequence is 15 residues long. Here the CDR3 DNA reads TGTGCCAGCAGCCCAGCGGGAGGAGGAACCGGGGAGCTGTTTTTT. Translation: CASSPAGGGTGELFF. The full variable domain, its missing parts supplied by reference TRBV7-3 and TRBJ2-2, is GAGVSQTPSNKVTEKGKYVELRCDPISGHTALYWYRQSLGQGPEFLIYFQGTGAADDSGLPNDRFFAVRPEGSVSTLKIQRTERGDSAVYLCASSPAGGGTGELFFGEGSRLTVL.

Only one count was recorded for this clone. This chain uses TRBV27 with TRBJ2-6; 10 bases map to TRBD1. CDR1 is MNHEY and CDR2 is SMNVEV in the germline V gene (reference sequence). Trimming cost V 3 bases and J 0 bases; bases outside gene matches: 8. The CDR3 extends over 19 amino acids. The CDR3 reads CASSFRRDRGLSGANVLTF. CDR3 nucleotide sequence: TGTGCCAGCAGTTTCCGCCGGGACAGGGGACTCTCTGGGGCCAACGTCCTGACTTTC.

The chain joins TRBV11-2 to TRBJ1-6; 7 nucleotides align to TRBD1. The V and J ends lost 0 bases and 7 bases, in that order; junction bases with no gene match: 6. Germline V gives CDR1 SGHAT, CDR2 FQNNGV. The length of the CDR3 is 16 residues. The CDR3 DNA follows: TGTGCCAGCAGCTTAGAACCAGGGGGTTACAATTCACCCCTCCACTTT. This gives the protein CASSLEPGGYNSPLHF. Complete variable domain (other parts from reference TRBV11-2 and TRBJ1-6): EAGVAQSPRYKIIEKRQSVAFWCNPISGHATLYWYQQILGQGPKLLIQFQNNGVVDDSQLPKDRFSAERLKGVDSTLKIQPAKLEDSAVYLCASSLEPGGYNSPLHFGNGTRLTVT.

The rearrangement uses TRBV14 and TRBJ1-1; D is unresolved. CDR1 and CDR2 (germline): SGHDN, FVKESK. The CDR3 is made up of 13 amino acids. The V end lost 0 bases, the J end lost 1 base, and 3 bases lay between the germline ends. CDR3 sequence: CASSQDQNTEAFF. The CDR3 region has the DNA TGTGCCAGCAGCCAAGATCAGAACACTGAAGCTTTCTTT.

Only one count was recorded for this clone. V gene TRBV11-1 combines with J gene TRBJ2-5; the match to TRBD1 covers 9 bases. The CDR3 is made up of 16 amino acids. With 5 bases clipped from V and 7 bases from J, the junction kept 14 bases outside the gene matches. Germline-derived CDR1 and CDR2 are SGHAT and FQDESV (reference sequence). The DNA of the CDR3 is TGTGCCAGCAGCCCGGGACAGGGTTTCGTATATTCGACCCAGTACTTC. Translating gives CASSPGQGFVYSTQYF.

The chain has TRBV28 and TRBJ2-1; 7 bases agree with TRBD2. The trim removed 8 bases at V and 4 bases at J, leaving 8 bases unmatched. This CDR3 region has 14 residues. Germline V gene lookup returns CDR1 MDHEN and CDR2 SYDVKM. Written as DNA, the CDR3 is TGTGCCAGCCTCGAGCGGGGATCTTACAATGAGCAGTTCTTC. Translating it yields CASLERGSYNEQFF.

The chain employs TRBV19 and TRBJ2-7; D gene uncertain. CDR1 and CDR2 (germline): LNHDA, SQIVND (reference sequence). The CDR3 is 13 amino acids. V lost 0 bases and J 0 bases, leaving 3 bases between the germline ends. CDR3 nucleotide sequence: TGTGCCAGTAGTATAGAACTCTCCTACGAGCAGTACTTC. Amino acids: CASSIELSYEQYF.

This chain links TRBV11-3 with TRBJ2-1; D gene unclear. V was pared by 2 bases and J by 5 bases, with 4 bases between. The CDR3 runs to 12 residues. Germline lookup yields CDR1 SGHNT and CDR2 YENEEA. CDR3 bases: TGTGCCAGCAGCTTATATGACAATGAGCAGTTCTTC. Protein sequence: CASSLYDNEQFF.